The clone carrying this TCR beta chain has more than one count but fewer than ten. The data belong to a study of T-cell reconstitution after alpha-beta-depleted transplantation in children. During its preparation, the TCRbeta library received unique molecular identifiers. TCRdb passed the PCR reads through MiXCR, listing each CDR3 protein once. The table includes 500,000 or so distinct CDR3 sequences, about 31% detected once. The germline V gene encodes CDR1 SGHRS and CDR2 YFSETQ. The J segment lost 0 bases and the V segment lost 2 bases, leaving 9 bases of the junction unmatched. The CDR3 consists of 17 residues.

The chain is built from TRBV5-1 and TRBJ2-3; the match to TRBD2 covers 7 bases. The receptor was isolated from a human donor who donated a stem cell graft to a child with aplastic anemia. The source was PBMCs from the stem cell graft donor, collected from the stem cell graft. CDR3 amino acids: CASSLKASGGSTDTQYF. The CDR3 DNA follows: TGCGCCAGCAGCTTAAAGGCTAGCGGAGGGAGCACAGATACGCAGTATTTT.